A selection of T cell receptor beta chains follows, all from one sample in a study of blood T cell repertoires in COVID-19. Sequencing used immunoSEQ multiplex PCR; TCRdb keeps in-frame clones, though not all of them. The data hold about 84,000 clones, with more than 90% observed a single time. Sequencing was carried out using peripheral blood. The receptors shown here come from a human donor with active COVID-19. The donor label of this sample is uncertain. Each CDR3 is given with its conserved first and last residue. D genes are given only for firm matches. Where a row states a size, it is once, few, many or the class of an expanded clone; other rows omit it.

NA	TRBJ1-2	NA	TRBV2	CASRTQGLYYGYTF	TGTGCCAGCAGGACACAGGGTCTATACTATGGCTACACCTTC
NA	TRBJ2-6	NA	TRBV19	CASSRSSGANVLTF	TGTGCCAGTAGTAGGAGTTCTGGGGCCAACGTCCTGACTTTC
NA	TRBJ2-3	TRBD2	TRBV5-1	CASSLVWASGGPLMAQYF	TGCGCCAGCAGCTTGGTGTGGGCTAGCGGGGGGCCCCTGATGGCGCAGTATTTT
NA	TRBJ2-3	NA	TRBV18	CASSPLDTQYF	TGTGCCAGCTCACCCTTGGATACGCAGTATTTT
NA	TRBJ1-2	NA	TRBV6-6	CASSGTNGYTF	TGTGCCAGCAGTGGGACTAACGGCTACACCTTC
NA	TRBJ2-3	TRBD1	TRBV5-1	CASSLIGGGADTQYF	TGCGCCAGCAGCTTGATAGGGGGCGGAGCAGATACGCAGTATTTT
NA	TRBJ2-3	TRBD2	TRBV9	CASSATLGVAGGSPTDTQYF	TGTGCCAGCAGCGCAACCCTTGGGGTAGCGGGGGGCTCTCCCACAGATACGCAGTATTTT
NA	TRBJ2-1	NA	TRBV6-5	CASSYDSPGNEQFF	TGTGCCAGCAGTTACGATTCGCCCGGTAATGAGCAGTTCTTC
few	TRBJ1-5	NA	TRBV2	CASSPRTVRSNQPQHF	TGTGCCAGCAGTCCGAGGACAGTAAGGAGCAATCAGCCCCAGCATTTT
NA	TRBJ2-5	TRBD1	TRBV5-4	CASSRRDRDQETQYF	TGTGCCAGCAGCCGCCGGGACAGGGACCAAGAGACCCAGTACTTC
NA	TRBJ2-7	NA	TRBV24-1	CATSDLGGTVNQYF	TGTGCCACCAGTGATTTGGGGGGGACAGTCAATCAGTACTTC
NA	TRBJ2-7	NA	TRBV5-6	CASSLKGRTSYEQYF	TGTGCCAGCAGCTTGAAGGGGCGGACATCCTACGAGCAGTACTTC
NA	TRBJ2-1	NA	TRBV15	CATSRDSGLALGDEQFF	TGTGCCACCAGCAGAGACTCGGGTCTAGCGCTTGGGGATGAGCAGTTCTTC
NA	TRBJ2-7	NA	TRBV5-1	CASSSSYEQYF	TGCGCCAGCAGCTCCAGCTACGAGCAGTACTTC
NA	TRBJ1-2	NA	TRBV23-1	CASSQSEVLYGYTF	TGCGCCAGCAGTCAATCTGAGGTCCTCTATGGCTACACCTTC
NA	TRBJ2-7	NA	TRBV7-2	CASSPRGPYPAEQYF	TGTGCCAGCAGCCCTAGAGGGCCTTATCCGGCCGAGCAGTACTTC
NA	TRBJ1-2	NA	TRBV6-2/TRBV6-3	CASSLAAGIANYGYTF	TGTGCCAGCAGTTTGGCCGCGGGCATAGCTAACTATGGCTACACCTTC
NA	TRBJ1-2	NA	TRBV6-6	CASSSGWAYTF	TGTGCCAGCAGTTCAGGTTGGGCGTACACCTTC
once	TRBJ1-4	NA	TRBV7-9	CASRTSTNEKLFF	TGTGCCAGCAGGACTTCAACTAATGAAAAACTGTTTTTT
NA	TRBJ2-5	TRBD2	TRBV2	CASRRLAGGSGETQYF	TGTGCCAGCAGGCGACTAGCGGGAGGATCGGGAGAGACCCAGTACTTC
NA	TRBJ1-1	TRBD1	TRBV3-1/TRBV3-2	CASSQWTGRVTEAFF	TGTGCCAGCAGCCAATGGACAGGGCGGGTCACTGAAGCTTTCTTT
NA	TRBJ2-7	NA	TRBV5-1	CASSLEQGPYEQYF	TGCGCCAGCAGCTTAGAACAGGGCCCCTACGAGCAGTACTTC
NA	TRBJ2-1	NA	TRBV15	CATSRERSSYNEQFF	TGTGCCACCAGCAGAGAAAGGAGCTCCTACAATGAGCAGTTCTTC
once	TRBJ2-2	NA	TRBV9	CASSVQQGKTGELFF	TGTGCCAGCAGCGTACAACAGGGAAAGACCGGGGAGCTGTTTTTT